The sample holds a few counts of the clone carrying this T cell receptor beta chain. Library construction for TCR beta used iRepertoire HTBI primers and Arm-PCR of CDR3 regions. In the original workflow: Overall, samples carried some 67 TRBV and approximately 14 TRBJ segments. TCRdb re-derived calls from the multiplex PCR reads in MiXCR, one entry per CDR3 protein. The V and J calls here are based on TCRdb, not the publication. The repertoire holds a few hundred thousand distinct CDR3 sequences, with approximately 20% as singletons. Time point noted: persistent/refractory GD, antithyroid drugs over 5 years with positive TRAb. Construction of the TCR library relied on RNA isolated from PBMCs. This sample is part of a study of regulatory T cells in long-lasting Graves disease. This material consisted of peripheral blood mononuclear cells (PBMCs), taken when the disease was refractory, from a patient treated with antithyroid drugs. This TCR derives from a female donor with Graves disease.

CDR3 in amino acids: CASRPIPDSYEQYF. Written as DNA, the CDR3 is TGTGCCAGCAGACCCATTCCAGATTCCTACGAGCAGTACTTC. V is TRBV6-1 and J is TRBJ2-7, with D hard to call. This CDR3 contains 14 residues. The germline V and J ends were trimmed by 6 bases and 1 base, with 13 bases remaining between them. Germline V gives CDR1 MNHNS, CDR2 SASEGT.